Listed here is a single TCR beta chain. The data were produced by immunoSEQ multiplex PCR, yet TCRdb's version contains in-frame clones alone and is incomplete. The sample has about 56,000 clones; around 80% are singletons. These data belong to a study of T cell responses to AZD1222 COVID-19 vaccine. Per the germline V gene, CDR1 is LGHNA and CDR2 is YNFKEQ. The CDR3 has 15 amino acids. V shed 3 bases and J shed 0 bases, with 9 bases lying between them. The chain joins TRBV4-2 to TRBJ1-5; no reliable D call. The receptor was derived from an adult who received the AZD1222 COVID-19 vaccine. Sample: peripheral blood, taken 28 days after the second AZD1222 dose. CDR3 residues: CASSQIGRSNQPQHF. In DNA form, the CDR3 reads TGTGCCAGCAGCCAGATCGGACGTAGCAATCAGCCCCAGCATTTT.